The 16 T cell receptor beta chains reported below all come from one sample, sequenced in a study of cytomegalovirus exposure and HLA in healthy donors. In the PCR, 60 Vbeta and 13 Jbeta primers were used. The repertoire was sequenced with immunoSEQ multiplex PCR; TCRdb's copy has only in-frame clones and lacks some. The sample holds around 50,000 clones, roughly 75% seen once. The sequenced material came from PBMCs. These receptors were taken from a man aged 25 to 40 in good health and CMV-seropositive.

This sequence joins TRBV9 and TRBJ2-3; 8 nucleotides match TRBD1. V was clipped by 3 bases and J by 4 bases; unmatched bases: 7. There are 15 residues in the CDR3. Germline V gene lookup returns CDR1 SGDLS and CDR2 YYNGEE. Here the CDR3 DNA reads TGTGCCAGCAGCGATGACAGGGGAGGAGCAGATACGCAGTATTTT. As protein: CASSDDRGGADTQYF.

The chain carries TRBV5-6 and TRBJ2-5; maybe TRBD2 (6 bases). V was trimmed by 5 bases and J by 2 bases, leaving 13 bases between them. The CDR3 has 14 residues. From germline, CDR1 is SGHDT and CDR2 YYEEEE. CDR3 DNA sequence: TGTGCCAGCAGGAACCGGGACTTTCAAGAGACCCAGTACTTC. This codes for CASRNRDFQETQYF.

The chain couples TRBV28 to TRBJ1-1; D remains ambiguous. V dropped 8 bases and J dropped 2 bases, with 6 bases sitting between them. Per the germline V gene, CDR1 is MDHEN and CDR2 is SYDVKM. The CDR3 spans 11 residues. The CDR3 DNA sequence: TGTGCCAGCCTACGAAACACTGAAGCTTTCTTT. It encodes CASLRNTEAFF.

The chain recombines TRBV15 with TRBJ1-4; D is unclear. CDR1 and CDR2 (germline): LNHNV, YYDKDF (reference sequence). V was shortened by 3 bases and J by 5 bases, with 10 bases between the two germline ends. This CDR3 is built from 14 residues. CDR3 region: CATSSGVKNEKLFF. DNA of the CDR3: TGTGCCACCAGCAGCGGGGTTAAGAATGAAAAACTGTTTTTT. Supplemented by reference TRBV15 and TRBJ1-4, the full variable domain reads DAMVIQNPRYQVTQFGKPVTLSCSQTLNHNVMYWYQQKSSQAPKLLFHYYDKDFNNEADTPDNFQSRRPNTSFCFLDIRSPGLGDTAMYLCATSSGVKNEKLFFGSGTQLSVL.

This clone has just a few counts. The chain has TRBV4-1 and TRBJ2-3; TRBD2 might be the D (6 bases). This CDR3 comprises 15 residues. The V end was cut by 1 base, the J end by 2 bases, with 10 bases between. The germline V gene has CDR1 MGHRA and CDR2 YSYEKL. CDR3 coding DNA: TGCGCCAGCAGCCAAGTCAGGGACTTCACAGATACGCAGTATTTT. Translating gives CASSQVRDFTDTQYF.

This rearrangement joins TRBV1 to TRBJ2-2; the D segment call TRBD2 is taken from the table without a DNA check. TRBV1 is described as a pseudogene. The CDR3 covers 18 residues. CDR3 coding DNA: TGCACCAGCAGCCAAGGAGTGGTAGCGGGGGGTTTGGCCGGGGAGCTGTTTTTT. This codes for CTSSQGVVAGGLAGELFF.

This chain joins TRBV5-6 and TRBJ2-7, with 7 bases aligning to TRBD1. V lost 5 bases to trimming and J lost 2 bases; unmatched junction nucleotides: 7. This CDR3 has 14 residues. Germline lookup yields CDR1 SGHDT and CDR2 YYEEEE. CDR3 bases: TGTGCCAGCAGATCCCGACAGGGAGCCTACGAGCAGTACTTC. Translated, it gives CASRSRQGAYEQYF.

The CDR3 loop is CASSLDSSLLNTIYF. CDR3 nucleotides: TGTGCCAGCAGCCTGGACTCTAGCCTCTTAAACACCATATATTTT. This chain uses TRBV5-4 with TRBJ1-3; no definite D call. This CDR3 region has 15 residues. V shed 4 bases and J shed 6 bases, with 17 bases lying between them. Looked up from germline, CDR1 is SGHNT and CDR2 is YYREEE (reference sequence).

The chain recombines TRBV7-3 with TRBJ2-3; D is undetermined. Trimming shortened V by 0 bases and J by 6 bases, and 7 bases separated the two germline ends. In germline, CDR1 is SGHTA, CDR2 FQGTGA. The CDR3 contains 13 residues. Here the CDR3 DNA reads TGTGCCAGCAGCTTAACTAGTTCCGATACGCAGTATTTT. Translated: CASSLTSSDTQYF.

The V and J genes are TRBV7-9 and TRBJ2-1; 12 nucleotides match TRBD2. The V and J ends lost 4 bases and 6 bases, in that order; junction bases with no gene match: 4. Germline loops: CDR1 SEHNR, CDR2 FQNEAQ (reference sequence). The CDR3 sequence is 15 residues long. In nucleotides, the CDR3 is TGTGCCAGCAGCTCGACTAGCGGGGGAGTCAATGAGCAGTTCTTC. This translates into CASSSTSGGVNEQFF. The full variable domain, completed using reference TRBV7-9 and TRBJ2-1, is DTGVSQNPRHKITKRGQNVTFRCDPISEHNRLYWYRQTLGQGPEFLTYFQNEAQLEKSRLLSDRFSAERPKGSFSTLEIQRTEQGDSAMYLCASSSTSGGVNEQFFGPGTRLTVL.

This chain joins TRBV7-9 and TRBJ2-2, with D perhaps matching TRBD2 (7 bases). V lost 4 bases, J lost 2 bases, and 20 bases lay in between. The CDR3 runs to 18 residues. Germline V lookup: CDR1 SEHNR, CDR2 FQNEAQ (reference sequence). CDR3 nucleotide sequence: TGTGCCAGCAGCTCCACTCTACCAGGGGAGGGTAACACCGGGGAGCTGTTTTTT. This encodes CASSSTLPGEGNTGELFF. Variable domain in full (rest from reference TRBV7-9 and TRBJ2-2): DTGVSQNPRHKITKRGQNVTFRCDPISEHNRLYWYRQTLGQGPEFLTYFQNEAQLEKSRLLSDRFSAERPKGSFSTLEIQRTEQGDSAMYLCASSSTLPGEGNTGELFFGEGSRLTVL.

CDR3 in amino acids: CASSAGLAIPDTQYF. CDR3 nucleotide sequence: TGTGCCAGCAGTGCGGGGCTAGCGATCCCAGATACGCAGTATTTT. The chain has TRBV9 and TRBJ2-3, with D possibly matching TRBD2 (6 bases). Germline assignment: CDR1 SGDLS and CDR2 YYNGEE. CDR3 size: 15 residues. V lost 5 bases and J lost 4, with 17 bases in between.

The gene calls are TRBV7-9 and TRBJ2-1; D might be TRBD2 (7 bases). V lost 6 bases to trimming and J lost 0 bases, with 18 bases between them. The CDR3 contains 17 residues. Germline CDR1 and CDR2: SEHNR and FQNEAQ (reference sequence). CDR3 bases: TGTGCCAGCAGTGAGGGCGGGGGCGCAAGCTCCTACAATGAGCAGTTCTTC. Amino acids: CASSEGGGASSYNEQFF.

The chain recombines TRBV9 with TRBJ2-2, with TRBD1 as a possible D gene (7 bases). The CDR3 loop spans 17 amino acids. Germline CDR1 reads SGDLS; CDR2 reads YYNGEE. V shed 4 bases and J shed 4 bases, with 20 bases lying between them. The CDR3 protein is CASSPGGPTLGTGELFF. In nucleotides, the CDR3 is TGTGCCAGCAGCCCAGGGGGGCCAACCCTCGGCACCGGGGAGCTGTTTTTT. The full variable domain, in which reference TRBV9 and TRBJ2-2 provide the parts outside the CDR3, is DSGVTQTPKHLITATGQRVTLRCSPRSGDLSVYWYQQSLDQGLQFLIQYYNGEERAKGNILERFSAQQFPDLHSELNLSSLELGDSALYFCASSPGGPTLGTGELFFGEGSRLTVL.

The chain has TRBV11-2 and TRBJ1-3; no clear D gene. This CDR3 has 16 residues. The V end lost 4 bases, the J end lost 0 bases, and 13 bases lay between the germline ends. The germline gives CDR1 SGHAT, CDR2 FQNNGV. The CDR3 reads CASSSAPHSSGNTIYF. The DNA of the CDR3 is TGTGCCAGCAGCTCCGCCCCCCACTCCTCTGGAAACACCATATATTTT. Variable domain in full (rest from reference TRBV11-2 and TRBJ1-3): EAGVAQSPRYKIIEKRQSVAFWCNPISGHATLYWYQQILGQGPKLLIQFQNNGVVDDSQLPKDRFSAERLKGVDSTLKIQPAKLEDSAVYLCASSSAPHSSGNTIYFGEGSWLTVV.

The rearrangement links TRBV7-8 to TRBJ2-1; D is possibly TRBD1 (6 bases). The CDR3 extends over 15 amino acids. CDR1 SGHVS and CDR2 FQNEAQ come from the germline V gene. V dropped 4 bases and J dropped 4 bases, with 14 bases sitting between them. CDR3 in DNA: TGTGCCAGCAGCTCACAGGGAAGCCCTTACAATGAGCAGTTCTTC. Protein sequence: CASSSQGSPYNEQFF.